This TCR beta chain appears in the sequencing data of a study of blood T cells in healthy people across ages. General study points: Naive CD4+ cells and diversity were both higher in long-lived donors than in aged donors.

Note on this clonotype: The target antigen is unknown.

V dropped 0 bases and J dropped 2 bases, with 17 bases sitting between them. The CDR3 loop spans 17 amino acids. Germline V gene sequence: CDR1 SGDLS, CDR2 YYNGEE. The authors ran a second PCR of about 7 to 11 cycles using a sample-barcoded 5' primer and a J-beta primer mix. One entry per CDR3 protein, called by TCRdb with MiXCR from the 5' RACE reads. The sample lists 1.2 million to 1.5 million distinct CDR3 sequences, around two fifths occurring once. The sequenced material came from blood. This sequence joins TRBV9 and TRBJ1-2; tentatively, D is TRBD1 (6 bases). The source is a woman in her late teens or twenties in good health. Written as DNA, the CDR3 is TGTGCCAGCAGCGTAGTGACAGGTCGAGGACTAAACTATGGCTACACCTTC. Its protein product is CASSVVTGRGLNYGYTF. Full variable domain (missing parts from reference TRBV9 and TRBJ1-2): DSGVTQTPKHLITATGQRVTLRCSPRSGDLSVYWYQQSLDQGLQFLIQYYNGEERAKGNILERFSAQQFPDLHSELNLSSLELGDSALYFCASSVVTGRGLNYGYTFGSGTRLTVV.